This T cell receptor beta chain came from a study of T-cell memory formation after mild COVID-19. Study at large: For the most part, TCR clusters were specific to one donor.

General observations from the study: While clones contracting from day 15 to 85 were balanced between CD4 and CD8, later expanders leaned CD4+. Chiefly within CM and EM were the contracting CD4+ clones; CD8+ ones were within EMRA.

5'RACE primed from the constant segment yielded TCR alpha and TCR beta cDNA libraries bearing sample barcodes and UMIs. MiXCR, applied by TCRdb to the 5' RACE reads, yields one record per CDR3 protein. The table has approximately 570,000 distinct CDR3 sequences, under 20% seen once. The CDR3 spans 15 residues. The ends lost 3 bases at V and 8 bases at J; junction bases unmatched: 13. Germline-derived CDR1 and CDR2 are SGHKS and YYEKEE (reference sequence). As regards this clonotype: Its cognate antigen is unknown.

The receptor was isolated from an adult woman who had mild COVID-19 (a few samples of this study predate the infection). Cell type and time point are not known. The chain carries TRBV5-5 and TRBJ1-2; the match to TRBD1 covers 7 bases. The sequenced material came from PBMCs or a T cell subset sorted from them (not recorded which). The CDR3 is CASSWPGQAGVGYTF. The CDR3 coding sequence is TGTGCCAGCAGCTGGCCTGGACAGGCTGGCGTCGGCTACACCTTC. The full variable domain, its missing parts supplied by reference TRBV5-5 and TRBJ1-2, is DAGVTQSPTHLIKTRGQQVTLRCSPISGHKSVSWYQQVLGQGPQFIFQYYEKEERGRGNFPDRFSARQFPNYSSELNVNALLLGDSALYLCASSWPGQAGVGYTFGSGTRLTVV.